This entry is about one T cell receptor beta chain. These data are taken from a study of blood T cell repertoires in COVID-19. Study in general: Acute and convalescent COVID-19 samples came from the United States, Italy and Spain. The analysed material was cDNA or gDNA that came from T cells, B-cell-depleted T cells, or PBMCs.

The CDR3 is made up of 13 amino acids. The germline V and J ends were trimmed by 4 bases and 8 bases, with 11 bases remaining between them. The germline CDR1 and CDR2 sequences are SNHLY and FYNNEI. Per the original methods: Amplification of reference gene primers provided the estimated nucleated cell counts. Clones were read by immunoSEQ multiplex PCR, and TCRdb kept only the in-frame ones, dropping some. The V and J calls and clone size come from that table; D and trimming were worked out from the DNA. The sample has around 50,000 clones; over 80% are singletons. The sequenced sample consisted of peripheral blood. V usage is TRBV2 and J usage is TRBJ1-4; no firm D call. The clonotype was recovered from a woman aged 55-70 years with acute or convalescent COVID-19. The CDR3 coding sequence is TGTGCCAGCAGTGCGGGGTTACGGGAAAAACTGTTTTTT. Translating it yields CASSAGLREKLFF.